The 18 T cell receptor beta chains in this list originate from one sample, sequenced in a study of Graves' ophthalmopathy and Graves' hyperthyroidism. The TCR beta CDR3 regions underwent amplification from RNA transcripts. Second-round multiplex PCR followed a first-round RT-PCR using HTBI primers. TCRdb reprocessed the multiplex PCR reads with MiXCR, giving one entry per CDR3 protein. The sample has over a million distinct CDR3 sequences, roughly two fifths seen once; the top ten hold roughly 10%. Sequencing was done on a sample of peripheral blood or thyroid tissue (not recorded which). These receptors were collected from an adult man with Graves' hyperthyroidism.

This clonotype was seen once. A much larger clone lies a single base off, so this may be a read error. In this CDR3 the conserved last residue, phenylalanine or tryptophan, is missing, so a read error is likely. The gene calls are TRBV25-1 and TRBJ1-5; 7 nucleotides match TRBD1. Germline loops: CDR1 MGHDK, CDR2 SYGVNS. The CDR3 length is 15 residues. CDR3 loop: CASSEIGGPNQPQHS. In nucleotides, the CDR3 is TGCGCCAGCAGTGAGATAGGGGGCCCCAATCAGCCCCAGCATTCT.

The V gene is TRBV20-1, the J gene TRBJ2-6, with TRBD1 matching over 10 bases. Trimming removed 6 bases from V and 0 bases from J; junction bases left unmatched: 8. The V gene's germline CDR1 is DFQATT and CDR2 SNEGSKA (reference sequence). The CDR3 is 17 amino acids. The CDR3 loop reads CSASGTGVASGANVLTF. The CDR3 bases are TGCAGTGCATCTGGGACAGGGGTGGCCTCTGGGGCCAACGTCCTGACTTTC.

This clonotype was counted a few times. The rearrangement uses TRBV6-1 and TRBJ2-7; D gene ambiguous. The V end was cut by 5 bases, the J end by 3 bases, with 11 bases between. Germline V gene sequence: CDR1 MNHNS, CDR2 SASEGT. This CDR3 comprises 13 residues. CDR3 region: CASSFRRNYEQYF. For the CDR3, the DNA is TGTGCCAGCAGTTTTCGAAGAAACTACGAGCAGTACTTC.

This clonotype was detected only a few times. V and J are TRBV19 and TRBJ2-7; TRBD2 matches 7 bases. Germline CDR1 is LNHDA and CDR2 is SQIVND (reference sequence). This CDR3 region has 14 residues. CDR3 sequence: CARNSGIPSYEQYF. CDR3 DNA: TGTGCTAGGAACAGCGGGATACCTTCCTACGAGCAGTACTTC.

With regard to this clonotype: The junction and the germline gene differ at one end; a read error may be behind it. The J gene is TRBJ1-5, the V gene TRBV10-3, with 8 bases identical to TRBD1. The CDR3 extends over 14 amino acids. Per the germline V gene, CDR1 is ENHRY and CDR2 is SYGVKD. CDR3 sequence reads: CASSYDRGIQPQHF. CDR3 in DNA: TGTGCCAGCAGTTATGACAGGGGAATTCAGCCCCAGCATTTT.

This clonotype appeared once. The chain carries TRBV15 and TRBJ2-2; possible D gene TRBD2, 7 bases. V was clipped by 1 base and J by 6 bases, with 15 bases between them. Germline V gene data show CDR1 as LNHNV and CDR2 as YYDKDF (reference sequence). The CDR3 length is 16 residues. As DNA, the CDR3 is TGTGCCACCAGCAGAGTGGCAGGGGCGGGGGCCGGGGAGCTGTTTTTT. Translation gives CATSRVAGAGAGELFF. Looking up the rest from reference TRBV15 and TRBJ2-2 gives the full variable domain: DAMVIQNPRYQVTQFGKPVTLSCSQTLNHNVMYWYQQKSSQAPKLLFHYYDKDFNNEADTPDNFQSRRPNTSFCFLDIRSPGLGDTAMYLCATSRVAGAGAGELFFGEGSRLTVL.

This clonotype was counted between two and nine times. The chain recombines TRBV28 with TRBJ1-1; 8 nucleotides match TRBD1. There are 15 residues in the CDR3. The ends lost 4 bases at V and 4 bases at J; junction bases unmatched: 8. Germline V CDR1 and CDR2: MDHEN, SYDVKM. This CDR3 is CASSYQGAQGTEAFF. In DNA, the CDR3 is TGTGCCAGCAGTTATCAGGGGGCGCAAGGCACTGAAGCTTTCTTT.

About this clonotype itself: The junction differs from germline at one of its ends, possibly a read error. In nucleotides, the CDR3 is TGTGCCAGCAGCCGAGGGACAGTACCTCAACCTCTCCACTTT. Protein sequence: CASSRGTVPQPLHF. The chain carries TRBV10-2 and TRBJ1-6, with TRBD1 matching over 7 bases. Germline V lookup: CDR1 WSHSY, CDR2 SAAADI. The CDR3 consists of 14 residues.

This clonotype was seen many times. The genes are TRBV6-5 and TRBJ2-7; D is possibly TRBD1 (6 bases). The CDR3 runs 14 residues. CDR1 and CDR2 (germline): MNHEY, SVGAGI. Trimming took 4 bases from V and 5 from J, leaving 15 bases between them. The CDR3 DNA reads TGTGCCAGCAGTTCCCTACAGGGTTTCAACGAGCAGTACTTC. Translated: CASSSLQGFNEQYF.

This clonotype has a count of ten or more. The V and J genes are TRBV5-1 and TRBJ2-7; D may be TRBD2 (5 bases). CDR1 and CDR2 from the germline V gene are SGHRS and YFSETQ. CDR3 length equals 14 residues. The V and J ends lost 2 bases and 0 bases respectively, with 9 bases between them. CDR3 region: CASSFAGLSYEQYF. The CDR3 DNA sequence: TGCGCCAGCAGCTTTGCGGGTCTCTCCTACGAGCAGTACTTC.

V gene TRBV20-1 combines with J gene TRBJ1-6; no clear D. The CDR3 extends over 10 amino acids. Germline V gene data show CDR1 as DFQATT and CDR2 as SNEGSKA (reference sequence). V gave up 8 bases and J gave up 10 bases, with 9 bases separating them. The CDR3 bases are TGCAGTACCGGGCGGTCACCCCTCCACTTT. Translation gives CSTGRSPLHF.

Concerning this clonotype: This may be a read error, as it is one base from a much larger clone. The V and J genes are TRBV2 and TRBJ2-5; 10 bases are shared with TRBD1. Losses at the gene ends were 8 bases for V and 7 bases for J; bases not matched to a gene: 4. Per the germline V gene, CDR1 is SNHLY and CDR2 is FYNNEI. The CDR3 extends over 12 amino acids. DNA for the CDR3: TGTGCCAGCGGACAGGGGGAAGGGACCCAGTACTTC. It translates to CASGQGEGTQYF.

As DNA, the CDR3 is TGTGCCGGAGGGACAGGCGGGGGAGGTGGCTACACCTTC. Translation: CAGGTGGGGGYTF. The V gene is TRBV30, the J gene TRBJ1-2, with 8 bases matching TRBD1. Germline values: CDR1 GTSNPN, CDR2 SVGIG (reference sequence). V dropped 8 bases and J dropped 7; count of bases not matched to a gene: 12. The CDR3 covers 13 residues.

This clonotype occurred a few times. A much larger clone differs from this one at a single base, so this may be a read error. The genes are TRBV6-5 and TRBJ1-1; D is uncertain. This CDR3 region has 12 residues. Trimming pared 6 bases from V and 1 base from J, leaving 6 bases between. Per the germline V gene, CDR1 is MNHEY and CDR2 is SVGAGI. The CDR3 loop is CASRRANTEAFF. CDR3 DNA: TGTGCCAGCAGGCGGGCGAACACTGAAGCTTTCTTT.

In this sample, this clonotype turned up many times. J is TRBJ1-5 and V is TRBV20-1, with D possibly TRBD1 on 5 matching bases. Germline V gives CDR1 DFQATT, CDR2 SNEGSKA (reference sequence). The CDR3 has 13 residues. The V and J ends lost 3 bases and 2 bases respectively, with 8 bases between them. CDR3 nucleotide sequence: TGCAGTGCTAGCTGGGGCGGCAATCAGCCCCAGCATTTT. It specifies CSASWGGNQPQHF.

CDR3 protein: CSVGSTGDTEAFF. CDR3 in DNA: TGCAGCGTTGGTTCTACAGGGGACACTGAAGCTTTCTTT. The V call is TRBV29-1, the J call TRBJ1-1; 7 bases agree with TRBD1. Germline assignment: CDR1 SQVTM and CDR2 ANQGSEA. The length of the CDR3 is 13 residues. The junction had 5 bases not matched to a gene; V was cut back by 4 bases and J by 3 bases.

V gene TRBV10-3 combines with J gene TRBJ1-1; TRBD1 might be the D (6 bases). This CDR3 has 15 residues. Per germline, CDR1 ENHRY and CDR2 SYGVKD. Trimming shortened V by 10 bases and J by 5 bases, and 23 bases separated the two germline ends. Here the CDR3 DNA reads TGTGCCAGCTCACCGCTTGGGACACCAAGGACTGAAGCTTTCTTT. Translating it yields CASSPLGTPRTEAFF.

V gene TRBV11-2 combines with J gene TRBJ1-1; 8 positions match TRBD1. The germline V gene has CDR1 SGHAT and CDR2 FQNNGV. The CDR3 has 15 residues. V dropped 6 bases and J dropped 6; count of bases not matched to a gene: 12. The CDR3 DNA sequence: TGTGCCAGCAGTTTTACAGGGGGGGGGAAGTCTGAAGCTTTCTTT. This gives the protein CASSFTGGGKSEAFF.